Below, 16 T cell receptor beta chains from the same sample are listed, as sequenced in a study of T cells in localized non-small cell lung cancer. Sequencing used immunoSEQ multiplex PCR; TCRdb keeps in-frame clones, though not all of them. Here the sample spans 650 to 900 clones, around a quarter being singletons. The sequences come from lung tumor tissue, collected before any cancer treatment. These receptors were collected from a male donor aged 60 or over with stage III squamous cell lung carcinoma.

This clone was seen a few times. The chain joins TRBV5-1 to TRBJ1-2; 9 bases agree with TRBD1. CDR3 length: 16 amino acids. The V gene end was trimmed by 4 bases and the J gene end by 2 bases; junction bases not matched to a gene: 9. The germline V gene has CDR1 SGHRS and CDR2 YFSETQ. In nucleotides, the CDR3 is TGCGCCAGCAGCCCGGTAGGGACAGGGATGAACTATGGCTACACCTTC. Its protein is CASSPVGTGMNYGYTF.

This chain links TRBV7-2 with TRBJ1-3; D gene unclear. Germline V gives CDR1 SGHTA, CDR2 FQGNSA. The CDR3 runs to 16 residues. Trimming removed 5 bases from V and 7 bases from J, with 21 bases in between. This CDR3 reads CASSQDFAAAGNTIYF. The CDR3 DNA reads TGTGCCAGCAGCCAAGATTTTGCGGCGGCCGGGAACACCATATATTTT. Based on the CDR3 plus reference TRBV7-2 and TRBJ1-3, the full variable domain is GAGVSQSPSNKVTEKGKDVELRCDPISGHTALYWYRQSLGQGLEFLIYFQGNSAPDKSGLPSDRFSAERTGGSVSTLTIQRTQQEDSAVYLCASSQDFAAAGNTIYFGEGSWLTVV.

The chain employs TRBV11-3 and TRBJ2-7, with D possibly matching TRBD1 (6 bases). Trimming took off 2 bases at V and 6 bases at J, with 14 bases between the two ends. Germline CDR1 SGHNT, CDR2 YENEEA. The CDR3 is made up of 14 amino acids. CDR3 in amino acids: CASSLTQEQGEQYF. The CDR3 nucleotides are TGTGCCAGCAGCTTAACGCAAGAACAGGGCGAGCAGTACTTC. The full variable domain, in which reference TRBV11-3 and TRBJ2-7 provide the parts outside the CDR3, is EAGVVQSPRYKIIEKKQPVAFWCNPISGHNTLYWYLQNLGQGPELLIRYENEEAVDDSQLPKDRFSAERLKGVDSTLKIQPAELGDSAVYLCASSLTQEQGEQYFGPGTRLTVT.

This clone was seen more than once but under ten times. The chain uses TRBV15 and TRBJ2-1; TRBD2 is a possible D gene (7 bases). Trimming pared 5 bases from V and 7 bases from J, leaving 15 bases between. Germline values: CDR1 LNHNV, CDR2 YYDKDF (reference sequence). The CDR3 consists of 14 residues. The CDR3 spells CATSRGGAPNEQFF. The CDR3 bases are TGTGCCACCAGCCGAGGGGGGGCACCGAATGAGCAGTTCTTC. The whole variable domain, filled in from reference TRBV15 and TRBJ2-1, reads DAMVIQNPRYQVTQFGKPVTLSCSQTLNHNVMYWYQQKSSQAPKLLFHYYDKDFNNEADTPDNFQSRRPNTSFCFLDIRSPGLGDTAMYLCATSRGGAPNEQFFGPGTRLTVL.

Relative to its sample, this clone is large. The chain employs TRBV9 and TRBJ2-7; 12 bases are shared with TRBD1. This CDR3 spans 13 amino acids. Germline V CDR1 and CDR2: SGDLS, YYNGEE. With 8 bases clipped from V and 4 bases from J, the junction kept 4 bases outside the gene matches. CDR3 sequence reads: CARGQGAEYEQYF. The CDR3, as DNA: TGTGCCAGGGGACAGGGGGCGGAATACGAGCAGTACTTC.

J is TRBJ2-7 and V is TRBV30; D possibly matches TRBD1 or TRBD2 (5 bases each). Germline V CDR1 and CDR2: GTSNPN, SVGIG (reference sequence). V gave up 7 bases and J gave up 4 bases, with 17 bases separating them. The CDR3 runs to 13 residues. Written as DNA, the CDR3 is TGTGCCTTAATCGGGACGGAGCGTTACGAGCAGTACTTC. Amino acids: CALIGTERYEQYF.

Judged by abundance, this clone is medium-sized (0.01 to 0.1%). This chain links TRBV6-8 with TRBJ2-3; tentative D call: TRBD1 (6 bases). V was cut by 6 bases and J by 6 bases, with 13 bases left in between. The CDR3 runs to 13 residues. Germline assignment: CDR1 MNHGY and CDR2 SAAAGT. CDR3 nucleotides: TGTGCCAGCAGCCTCCAGGGGCGGGATACGCAGTATTTT. Protein sequence: CASSLQGRDTQYF.

The V gene is TRBV5-1, the J gene TRBJ2-7, with TRBD1 identical over 8 bases. Germline V gene lookup returns CDR1 SGHRS and CDR2 YFSETQ. V lost 5 bases, J lost 4 bases, and 17 bases stayed unmatched. CDR3 size: 17 residues. This CDR3 is CASRDPTGAPFGYEQYF. The CDR3 bases are TGCGCCAGCAGGGACCCGACAGGGGCTCCTTTTGGGTACGAGCAGTACTTC.

J is TRBJ2-1 and V is TRBV6-8; the D gene is possibly TRBD1 (5 bases). Germline V CDR1 and CDR2: MNHGY, SAAAGT. Trimming left V 2 bases short and J 9 bases short, with 14 bases between. The CDR3 sequence is 14 residues long. CDR3 residues: CASSYRAPGAEQFF. The CDR3 coding sequence is TGTGCCAGCAGTTACAGGGCTCCTGGGGCTGAGCAGTTCTTC.

This clone was picked up a small number of times. The chain recombines TRBV18 with TRBJ2-7, with D uncertain. The CDR3 contains 13 residues. Germline CDR1 reads KGHSH; CDR2 reads LQKENI. Trimming left V 5 bases short and J 0 bases short, with 8 bases between. The CDR3 nucleotides are TGTGCCAGCTCAAAGGAAAGCTCCTACGAGCAGTACTTC. This codes for CASSKESSYEQYF.

This clone qualifies as medium-sized. This sequence joins TRBV11-3 and TRBJ2-7; D is unclear. V was trimmed by 3 bases and J by 2 bases, leaving 11 bases between them. This CDR3 is built from 14 residues. Germline CDR1 is SGHNT and CDR2 is YENEEA. The CDR3 DNA sequence: TGTGCCAGCAGCTTTAGGACGGTGGCCTACGAGCAGTACTTC. The encoded protein is CASSFRTVAYEQYF. The complete variable domain, with remaining parts taken from reference TRBV11-3 and TRBJ2-7, reads EAGVVQSPRYKIIEKKQPVAFWCNPISGHNTLYWYLQNLGQGPELLIRYENEEAVDDSQLPKDRFSAERLKGVDSTLKIQPAELGDSAVYLCASSFRTVAYEQYFGPGTRLTVT.

Within the sample, this clone is medium-sized. The chain combines TRBV9 with TRBJ2-3; D assignment may be TRBD1 or TRBD2 (5 bases each). The germline V gene has CDR1 SGDLS and CDR2 YYNGEE. Trimming cost V 4 bases and J 0 bases, with 18 bases left between them. This CDR3 region has 17 residues. This CDR3 is CASSNPRVGASTDTQYF. The CDR3 DNA reads as TGTGCCAGCAGCAATCCGCGTGTCGGGGCGAGCACAGATACGCAGTATTTT.

This clone was seen more than once but under ten times. The gene calls are TRBV11-3 and TRBJ2-3, with TRBD1 identical over 9 bases. The CDR3 is 16 residues long. Unmatched junction bases numbered 9, after V lost 5 bases and J lost 3 bases. CDR1 and CDR2 (germline): SGHNT, YENEEA. CDR3: CASSEYGTGRTDTQYF. DNA of the CDR3: TGTGCCAGCAGCGAATACGGGACAGGGAGAACAGATACGCAGTATTTT.

J is TRBJ1-6 and V is TRBV19, with 7 bases matching TRBD1. The CDR3 totals 14 residues. From germline, CDR1 is LNHDA and CDR2 SQIVND (reference sequence). Trimming removed 6 bases from V and 10 bases from J; junction bases left unmatched: 9. The CDR3 is CASRRQGGDSPLHF. The DNA for the CDR3 is TGTGCCAGTAGACGACAGGGAGGTGACTCACCCCTCCACTTT.

The chain couples TRBV6-8 to TRBJ2-1; 8 nucleotides line up with TRBD1. The CDR3 loop spans 15 amino acids. The germline CDR1 and CDR2 sequences are MNHGY and SAAAGT. Trimming cost V 6 bases and J 0 bases; bases outside gene matches: 4. CDR3 sequence (DNA): TGTGCCAGCAGAGGAACAGGGGGCTCCTACAATGAGCAGTTCTTC. It yields the protein CASRGTGGSYNEQFF.

This chain uses TRBV12-5 with TRBJ2-7; no clear D. From germline, CDR1 is LGHNT and CDR2 FRNRAP. Trimming removed 7 bases from V and 6 bases from J, with 16 bases in between. The CDR3 has 13 amino acids. The CDR3 protein is CASARPTDSEQYF. As DNA, the CDR3 is TGTGCTAGTGCCCGCCCAACAGATTCCGAGCAGTACTTC.